Below, 16 T cell receptor beta chains from the same sample are listed, as sequenced in a study of blood T cell repertoires in COVID-19. Measured with immunoSEQ multiplex PCR; TCRdb has only the in-frame clones, and not every one. The sample records around 130,000 clones, approximately 92% being singletons. The source material was peripheral blood. These receptor sequences come from a man aged 65-85 years with active or convalescent COVID-19.

The chain has TRBV5-1 and TRBJ2-7, with D maybe TRBD2 (5 bases). Germline CDR1 SGHRS, CDR2 YFSETQ. The CDR3 runs to 13 residues. V lost 4 bases to trimming and J lost 4 bases, with 12 bases between them. Written as DNA, the CDR3 is TGCGCCAGCAGCGCTAACAGAGGGTACGAGCAGTACTTC. It codes for CASSANRGYEQYF.

The V gene is TRBV7-9, the J gene TRBJ2-3; D unclear. With 7 bases removed from V and 0 bases from J, the gap between germline ends came to 8 bases. Germline assignment: CDR1 SEHNR and CDR2 FQNEAQ (reference sequence). CDR3 length: 13 residues. The CDR3 DNA reads as TGTGCCAGCAACCGAGGAAGCACAGATACGCAGTATTTT. This gives the protein CASNRGSTDTQYF.

J is TRBJ2-1 and V is TRBV18; TRBD2 matches 7 bases. Trimming removed 0 bases from V and 9 bases from J; junction bases left unmatched: 2. Germline CDR1 KGHSH, CDR2 LQKENI. The CDR3 runs to 13 residues. The CDR3 sequence: CASSPPGEGEQFF. The CDR3 DNA reads as TGTGCCAGCTCACCACCGGGGGAGGGTGAGCAGTTCTTC.

This chain connects TRBV6-5 to TRBJ2-2, with D possibly TRBD1 on 6 matching bases. V lost 6 bases and J lost 6, with 11 bases in between. Germline lookup yields CDR1 MNHEY and CDR2 SVGAGI. CDR3 length: 13 residues. Written as DNA, the CDR3 is TGTGCCAGCAGACGCAAGGGGGCCGGGGAGCTGTTTTTT. It codes for CASRRKGAGELFF.

The chain carries TRBV28 and TRBJ1-1; TRBD1 matches at 7 bases. CDR1 MDHEN and CDR2 SYDVKM come from the germline V gene. Trimming at V came to 7 bases and at J to 7 bases, leaving 6 bases not matched to a gene. The CDR3 runs to 12 residues. The DNA of the CDR3 is TGTGCCAGCAACCAAAGGGACAGTGAAGCTTTCTTT. This sequence encodes CASNQRDSEAFF.

The CDR3 here is CASSTPTGFNQPQHF. Here the CDR3 DNA reads TGTGCCAGCAGTACACCGACAGGGTTCAATCAGCCCCAGCATTTT. V gene TRBV28 combines with J gene TRBJ1-5; 7 nucleotides match TRBD1. Unmatched junction bases numbered 7, after V lost 5 bases and J lost 3 bases. This CDR3 is 15 amino acids long. Germline CDR1 and CDR2: MDHEN and SYDVKM.

This clone appeared a few times. This chain uses TRBV27 with TRBJ1-5; D is undetermined. Germline CDR1 reads MNHEY; CDR2 reads SMNVEV (reference sequence). V was cut by 6 bases and J by 2 bases, with 11 bases left in between. This CDR3 is built from 14 residues. The CDR3 DNA sequence: TGTGCCAGCAGCCTAACAGAAGGCAATCAGCCCCAGCATTTT. It codes for CASSLTEGNQPQHF.

The chain combines TRBV6-4 with TRBJ2-3, with D uncertain. In germline, CDR1 is MRHNA, CDR2 SNTAGT. The CDR3 extends over 13 amino acids. Trimming shortened V by 3 bases and J by 8 bases, and 12 bases separated the two germline ends. CDR3 sequence (DNA): TGTGCCAGCAGTGAAGAAGAACGAGGTACGCAGTATTTT. Its translation: CASSEEERGTQYF.

This clone has just a few counts. The genes are TRBV25-1 and TRBJ2-1, with 11 bases aligning to TRBD2. The CDR3 sequence is 14 residues long. CDR1 is MGHDK, CDR2 SYGVNS, per germline. Germline trimming cut 8 bases from V and 4 bases from J; bases unmatched to any gene: 4. The CDR3 region is CASQGLAAYNEQFF. The CDR3 DNA sequence: TGTGCCAGCCAGGGACTAGCGGCTTACAATGAGCAGTTCTTC.

The rearrangement joins TRBV27 to TRBJ2-5; 8 bases are a match to TRBD2. The CDR3 totals 15 residues. Germline loops: CDR1 MNHEY, CDR2 SMNVEV (reference sequence). The J segment lost 4 bases and the V segment lost 6 bases, leaving 10 bases of the junction unmatched. The CDR3 reads CASRPGLVVLETQYF. The CDR3 DNA reads TGTGCCAGCAGACCGGGACTAGTGGTTTTAGAGACCCAGTACTTC.

The chain combines TRBV2 with TRBJ1-1; 7 bases agree with TRBD1. Germline-derived CDR1 and CDR2 are SNHLY and FYNNEI. The trim removed 6 bases at V and 4 bases at J, leaving 8 bases unmatched. This CDR3 has 14 residues. The CDR3 here is CASSVGQLGTEAFF. CDR3 sequence (DNA): TGTGCCAGCAGCGTGGGACAGTTGGGCACTGAAGCTTTCTTT.

V gene TRBV5-4 combines with J gene TRBJ2-5; D may be TRBD1 (6 bases). This CDR3 is 15 amino acids long. Germline-derived CDR1 and CDR2 are SGHNT and YYREEE (reference sequence). V lost 3 bases to trimming and J lost 5 bases, with 17 bases between them. The CDR3 protein is CASSWGTGKGETQYF. The CDR3, as DNA: TGTGCCAGCAGCTGGGGAACAGGGAAGGGCGAGACCCAGTACTTC.

This clone was recorded a few times. The chain is built from TRBV14 and TRBJ2-7, with 13 bases matching TRBD2. Losses at the gene ends were 1 base for V and 6 bases for J; bases not matched to a gene: 0. From germline, CDR1 is SGHDN and CDR2 FVKESK. The CDR3 extends over 14 amino acids. In nucleotides, the CDR3 is TGTGCCAGCAGCCAAGGGACTAGCGGGAGCGAGCAGTACTTC. It is translated as CASSQGTSGSEQYF.

This sequence joins TRBV6-5 and TRBJ1-1; D unresolved. Germline values: CDR1 MNHEY, CDR2 SVGAGI. Trimming stripped 7 bases from V and 1 base from J, with 10 bases between. This CDR3 has 13 amino acids. The CDR3 DNA sequence: TGTGCCAGCACTGGGCGACAGAACACTGAAGCTTTCTTT. Amino acids: CASTGRQNTEAFF.

The CDR3 sequence: CASSPQTGTGQPQHF. CDR3 nucleotides: TGTGCCAGCAGTCCGCAAACCGGGACAGGTCAGCCCCAGCATTTT. The rearrangement links TRBV27 to TRBJ1-5, with TRBD1 identical over 8 bases. The CDR3 is 15 residues long. The germline V gene has CDR1 MNHEY and CDR2 SMNVEV (reference sequence). Unmatched junction bases numbered 9, after V lost 5 bases and J lost 6 bases.

The V and J genes are TRBV15 and TRBJ2-2; unclear D gene. CDR3 length: 19 residues. Germline CDR1 LNHNV, CDR2 YYDKDF (reference sequence). The ends were cut back, 0 bases at V and 6 bases at J, with 23 bases in the middle. Here the CDR3 reads CATSRDALESLNLPGELFF. CDR3 in DNA: TGTGCCACCAGCAGAGATGCGTTGGAGAGTCTAAATTTGCCCGGGGAGCTGTTTTTT.